Detailed here is one T cell receptor (beta chain). These data belong to a study of long-term antiretroviral therapy in people with HIV. There were no participants with HIV treated outside the United States. CDR3 length: 14 residues. The V end lost 5 bases, the J end lost 0 bases, and 8 bases lay between the germline ends. CDR1 is MNHEY, CDR2 SMNVEV, per germline (reference sequence). Version v3.0 of the immunoSEQ assay was performed at survey level. Clones were sequenced by immunoSEQ multiplex PCR, and TCRdb holds only the in-frame ones, with some missing. The table records about 22,000 clones, roughly 90% of them present only once.

Sequenced here: unsorted PBMCs, sampled 0.6 years after starting antiretroviral therapy. The receptor was isolated from a man between 60 and 75 years old with HIV. The chain links TRBV27 to TRBJ2-1; D remains unclear. The CDR3 coding sequence is TGTGCCAGCAGTCTAGTCAGCTCCTACAATGAGCAGTTCTTC. Translation: CASSLVSSYNEQFF.